This T cell receptor beta chain was obtained from a study of CD8 T cells in Susac syndrome (dated by TCRdb to the late 2010s). At the level of the whole study: Whether CD8+ T cell activation and differentiation in Susac syndrome was antigen driven was tested using repertoire sequencing. The study compared CD8+ T cell repertoire clonality among roughly eleven healthy donors, 14 Susac syndrome patients and fewer than 19 multiple sclerosis patients.

High-throughput TCR beta sequencing profiled peripheral blood CD8+ and CD4+ T cells from healthy donors, Susac syndrome patients and multiple sclerosis patients. The multiple sclerosis controls were treatment-naive patients who had stable or active relapsing-remitting disease and met the revised McDonald criteria. CD8+ TEMRA cells were enriched by FACS, while bulk CD8+ and CD4+ T cells were purified by magnetic negative isolation. Blood was collected in EDTA tubes and processed within 24 hours, with PBMCs isolated through density gradient centrifugation. PBMCs destined for TCR sequencing were cryopreserved in liquid nitrogen and later thawed in a 37 °C water bath. Purity of sorted or isolated CD4+, CD8+ and CD8+ TEMRA cells was at least 90%. On this clonotype: No antigen is known for it. Per-base quality was not reported, and no clone a single base away is much larger than it.

At the junction V is shortened by 5 bases and J by 7 bases; bases outside the gene matches: 7. Including cysteine and phenylalanine, the CDR3 has 15 amino acids. The entry retains the CDR3 DNA only, 45 bases that are in frame from base 1. The CDR1 and CDR2 encoded by the germline V gene are SNHLY and FYNNEI. RNA was extracted with the RNeasy kit and roughly 0.45 to 1 ug was reverse transcribed using random hexamers. TCR beta CDR3 regions were amplified with the immunoSEQ multiplex PCR assay covering 54 Vbeta and 13 Jbeta segments. PCR amplification bias was corrected by using a synthetic template baseline for primer optimization and computational correction. On the authors' methods: Reads were annotated to V, D and J genes according to IMGT and were analyzed with immunoSEQ Analyzer, with only productive sequences retained. To calculate clonality, Shannon entropy was normalized by log2 of the number of productive unique sequences and then subtracted from one. For each patient and control, public and private clones were evaluated within the 100 most prevalent clones. Clones were defined as Susac-specific if absent from the healthy and MS cohorts, from over a thousand published viral clones and from other ImmuneACCESS disease sequences. TCRdb reworked the public reads: Q25 trimming with fastp, MiXCR clone assembly, productive beta chains retained. Records with the same CDR3 protein are collapsed into one entry carrying the most frequent genes and DNA. V and J calls and clone size were set by TCRdb, not the authors. This sample holds 250,000 to 300,000 distinct CDR3 sequences; around 83% were observed only once. Clones ranked in the top ten supply approximately 0.12% of the sample.

What the research found in general, with its limitations: The study acknowledged that relatively few individuals were included in the TCR sequencing and HLA analysis.

The receptor was isolated from a human donor with multiple sclerosis. The sample consisted of CD8+ T cells from PBMCs. The sequence links TRBV2 to TRBJ2-7; the central 14 bases match TRBD2. The nucleotides are TGTGCCAGCAGTTCCCGGACTAGCGGGAGGAGGGAGCAGTACTTC. It is translated as CASSSRTSGRREQYF.